This T cell receptor beta chain was captured by sequencing in a study of cytomegalovirus exposure and HLA in healthy donors (dated by TCRdb to the late 2010s). Turning to the overall study: In an earlier analysis of several hundred of the donors, about 260 Gb of sequence data and 90 million to 120 million unique TCR beta sequences from 150 million to 200 million T cells were reported. Approximately 300 gigabases of sequencing data and roughly 80 million unique TCR sequences made up an early release that covered approximately 650 HLA-typed donors. Of the 300 to 500 genotyped donors, roughly 80% were placed in the genetic ancestry cluster associated with self-reported Caucasian donors. The study was designed to test whether signatures of past pathogen exposure could be identified by cataloging public T cell receptors. The study profiled the T cell repertoires of about 720 subjects by immunosequencing and related them to cytomegalovirus serostatus. A separate validation cohort of roughly 120 different subjects was used in addition to the approximately 640-subject first cohort. To predict cytomegalovirus infection status, the study combined high-throughput TCR immunosequencing, statistical association of individual TCRs with disease status, and machine learning. To study patterns of TCR occurrence, a later analysis re-analyzed previously published TCR beta repertoires from several hundred donors and added high-resolution HLA genotyping. In the later analysis, no new phenotypic data were used to find candidate immune exposures; instead, reliance was placed on TCR beta sequences and their occurrence across donors. An earlier analysis of 587 of the donors used high-throughput TCR beta sequencing to judge whether each TCR beta V gene segment behaved as functional or pseudogenic. Donor age, sex, ethnicity and CMV serostatus were compiled alongside the repertoire data. In a later genetic analysis, genome-wide SNP genotypes for 398 of the 666 donors were used, and that subset was treated as a discovery cohort. All discovery cohort repertoires had been generated on a single sequencing platform. HLA typing covered class I and class II loci at four-digit resolution. The number of donors typed differed by locus, with 629-630 for A, B, C, DRB1 and DQB1, around 560 for DQA1, 600 to 610 for DPA1, and approximately 470 for DPB1. Four or five DR-DQ haplotypes were handled as single units for association and clustering because linkage in the cohort was strong. Among around 400 genotyped donors of the cohort, an average of around 240,000 unique TCR beta nucleotide sequences were sequenced per donor, roughly 20% of them non-productive.

As encoded in the germline V gene (reference sequence), CDR1 is SGHNT while CDR2 is YYREEE. Including the terminal cysteine and phenylalanine, the CDR3 comprises 15 residues. The read is trimmed to its CDR3 DNA, 45 bases read in frame from base 1. V is shortened by 3 bases, J by 0 bases, and the region joining them spans 11 bases. Broader findings and caveats from the paper: A later analysis reported that several top co-occurrence clusters appeared linked to parvovirus B19, influenza, CMV and Epstein-Barr virus. The sequencing pipeline was judged likely to have produced a cluster of highly shared sequence variants as a technical artifact. A further reported finding was that TCR beta sequences accurately predicted the HLA-A and HLA-B alleles for most subjects in the first cohort. Most TCR sequences were observed very rarely across donors, whereas some public TCRs were present in many individuals. Cytomegalovirus status was reported to be diagnosed by the classifier with high specificity and sensitivity in both the original and validation cohorts. Because the 87-base-pair reads could not distinguish some IMGT-functional V segments, including TRBV6-2 and TRBV6-3, those segments were excluded. For the cohort, immune exposure information was limited to CMV serostatus. A later analysis found that TCR association rates varied across HLA loci, with DRB1 alleles showing the most associated TCRs and HLA-C alleles the fewest. HLA typing was unavailable for some donors at each locus, so association tests used only the typed subset. In vitro tests confirmed that a few of the cytomegalovirus-associated TCR beta chains recognize cytomegalovirus antigens. Compared with the approximately 600-donor mean, donors in an Asian-associated ancestry cluster had fewer N-insertions in productive TCRs, according to a later genetic analysis. In a later analysis, HLA-associated TCR beta chains showed more clonal expansion and lower generation probabilities than non-associated chains that were equally common. Roughly uniform sequencing depth across donors was assumed in presence/absence analyses, although this assumption may not hold. The authors suggested that the approach could potentially be generalized to other disease states and immunological phenotypes. In a later analysis, most CMV-associated TCR beta chains were found to appear HLA-restricted, with HLA associations seemingly driven largely by CMV exposure. In a later analysis, around 17,000 TCR beta sequences were associated with specific HLA alleles at a false discovery rate of 0.05. In an earlier analysis of about 600 of the donors, most TCR beta V segments appeared in productive rearrangements about 90% or about 30% of the time, broadly matching IMGT annotations. Linkage disequilibrium might explain the correlated functional status among segregating V segments, but an unknown experimental factor could not be ruled out. Only TCR beta chains were sequenced in this cohort, and the absence of alpha or paired-chain data limited detectable features. Strong co-occurrence of HLA alleles, especially DR and DQ, made assigning TCR associations to individual alleles difficult. Because counts were too low, around 18 rarely observed V segments, including chromosome 9 orphons, were left out of the earlier analysis of a few hundred of the donors. An association between a missense DCLRE1C variant and V-gene and J-gene trimming of TCR beta chains was found in a later genetic analysis and replicated in an independent cohort. In the study, around 150 TCR beta chains were listed as associated with cytomegalovirus.

Libraries were prepared through the immunoSEQ multiplex PCR assay. For the multiplex PCR, a mixture combining 60 forward primers for TCR Vbeta segments and 13 reverse primers for TCR Jbeta segments was used. Amplification of the CDR3 region of rearranged TCR beta genes was performed with a multiplex PCR assay on genomic DNA. The amplified TCR beta libraries were sequenced on the Illumina HiSeq System as 87-base-pair reads. Processing in the source paper ran as follows. A later analysis counted 65 million to 90 million unique TCR beta chains across the 690 or so repertoires, and roughly 10 million of these chains were shared by at least two donors. Raw reads were error-corrected and collapsed into unique sequences by a nearest-neighbor algorithm in which closely related sequences were merged to remove PCR and sequencing errors. CDR3 sequences were aligned to IMGT reference sequences to assign V, D and J gene segments. Each retained sequence needed at least a six-nucleotide match to both a V gene segment and a J gene segment. Rearrangements were classified as productive when the CDR3 lacked stop codons and remained in frame with V and J, and all other rearrangements were classified as non-productive. CDR3 was defined according to IMGT convention as the region running from the second conserved V-encoded cysteine to the conserved J-encoded phenylalanine. The earlier analysis of 550 to 650 of the donors excluded any sequence lacking an unambiguous match to a single V gene segment. An earlier analysis of a few hundred of the donors called V segments functional above 56.7% productive rearrangements and segregating when the between-donor standard deviation exceeded 5%. A statistical classification framework was built to diagnose cytomegalovirus status from the catalog of TCR beta chain sequences. V and J gene assignment, in a later analysis, came from comparing TCR nucleotide sequences with IMGT/GENE-DB human TR gene sequences. The TCRdist pipeline was used in a later analysis to assign CDR3 sequences and most-parsimonious VDJ recombination scenarios. In a later analysis, each TCR beta chain was defined by its CDR3 amino acid sequence together with its V-gene family, and reads without a unique V-gene family were excluded. As a way to deal with suspected cross-contamination and a sequencing artifact, a later analysis dropped approximately 570 nucleotide sequences that were highly shared and had low generation probability. A later analysis calculated a clonal expansion index for each public chain from normalized within-repertoire ranks of inferred template counts. In a later analysis, generation probabilities were computed using a VDJ recombination model fitted to out-of-frame rearrangements, and the results were checked against IGoR. In a later analysis, TCR-TCR, TCR-HLA and TCR-CMV co-occurrence was scored with hypergeometric tests, and a repertoire-size bias correction was applied to TCR pairs. In a later analysis, false discovery rates were estimated by permuting HLA or CMV assignments 20 times. In a later analysis, co-occurring TCRs were grouped using DBSCAN, with TCRdist sequence similarity added in when clustering inside HLA-allele-positive subsets. Co-occurrence clustering excluded repertoires with fewer than 30,000 or more than 120,000 public chains, plus five with anomalous nucleotide sharing. TCRdb took over this immuneACCESS table, retaining in-frame rearrangements with V and J assigned. Such tables are incomplete; in checked studies, under half of the missing clones stem from an unresolved V gene, and the remainder is unexplained. V and J calls and clone size are given by that table; D and trimming were obtained from the DNA. Counted in this sample were around 190,000 clones; around 80% of them appeared once. Approximately 1.2% of the sample is in the top ten clones.

The cohort was made up of several hundred healthy bone marrow donors. All cohort members were sampled while nominally healthy, although unrecorded immune exposures were likely present. The donor was CMV seropositive and belonged to the group of about 290 seropositive cohort members. A peripheral blood sample was collected from each donor, and TCR beta sequencing was performed on peripheral blood mononuclear cells. Genomic DNA was extracted from the blood cell samples with the Qiagen DNeasy Blood Extraction Kit. Comment on this clone: The specificity of this receptor is unknown. No much larger clonotype is one base removed from it; base qualities were not supplied.

This TCR was sampled from a girl aged 2-9 years in good health and CMV-seropositive. This sequence uses TRBV5-4 and TRBJ2-3, with no confident D gene call. Sequencing input: PBMCs. Read as DNA, the sequence is TGTGCCAGCAGCTCTAGGCCTCTGAGCACAGATACGCAGTATTTT. This sequence encodes CASSSRPLSTDTQYF.